Listed here are 27 T cell receptor beta chains from one sample, sequenced in a study of T cells in women clearing cervical HPV infection. Repertoires were generated with immunoSEQ multiplex PCR, while TCRdb's copy carries only in-frame clones and drops some. The listing contains over 15,000 clones. The sequenced material came from blood buffy coat. These receptors all come from a woman aged 18 to 75 with a cervical HPV16 infection that either progressed to CIN3+ or cleared (not recorded which).

In the case of this clone: The read ends 3 residues early relative to the CDR3; the germline J gene fills the gap. This rearrangement joins TRBV6-1 to TRBJ1-5; a possible D gene is TRBD1 (6 bases). Trimming took 4 bases from V and 2 from J, leaving 15 bases between them. Germline lookup yields CDR1 MNHNS and CDR2 SASEGT. This CDR3 has 16 amino acids. The CDR3 is CASSAGTSIGNQPQHF. Incomplete CDR3 DNA: TGTGCCAGCAGTGCCGGGACAAGTATTGGCAATCAGCCC.

Regarding this clone: Sequencing ends 3 residues short of the CDR3 end; the germline J gene provides the rest. This chain connects TRBV19 to TRBJ1-2; TRBD1 matches 7 bases. Germline assignment: CDR1 LNHDA and CDR2 SQIVND (reference sequence). The trim removed 9 bases at V and 2 bases at J, leaving 3 bases unmatched. This CDR3 region has 12 residues. CDR3 DNA, as far as it was read: TGTGCCAGCGAGGGACAGAACTATGGC. Its translation: CASEGQNYG. The full-length CDR3 reads as CASEGQNYGYTF.

A note on this clone: The CDR3 is cut off 3 residues early in the read; its end comes from the germline J gene. The chain couples TRBV30 to TRBJ1-5; tentatively, D is TRBD1 (6 bases). Germline V gene lookup returns CDR1 GTSNPN and CDR2 SVGIG (reference sequence). This CDR3 contains 13 residues. The V gene lost 5 bases and the J gene lost 7 bases, with 15 bases spanning the gap. The CDR3 region is CAWGPGVGQPQHF. The CDR3 DNA, read in part, is TGTGCCTGGGGACCAGGGGTAGGGCAGCCC.

As for this clone: With the read ending 3 residues before the CDR3 end, the germline J gene is used to fill in that end. The rearrangement uses TRBV7-3 and TRBJ2-3, with D hard to call. Germline loops: CDR1 SGHTA, CDR2 FQGTGA. This CDR3 region has 13 residues. V lost 1 base and J 2 bases, leaving 4 bases between the germline ends. The CDR3 here is CASSLILTDTQYF. Incomplete CDR3 DNA: TGTGCCAGCAGCTTAATTCTCACAGATACG.

Details on this clone: Read coverage stops 3 residues before the CDR3 terminus; the germline J gene supplies the remainder. The chain links TRBV29-1 to TRBJ1-1; D perhaps matches TRBD1 (5 bases). The germline V gene has CDR1 SQVTM and CDR2 ANQGSEA. Trimming pared 4 bases from V and 1 base from J, leaving 7 bases between. CDR3 length equals 12 residues. The CDR3 spells CSVADRNTEAFF. Partial CDR3 DNA: TGCAGCGTTGCCGACAGGAACACTGAA.

As regards this clone: The CDR3 goes on 3 residues after the read ends, and that part is filled in from the germline J gene. The V call is TRBV19, the J call TRBJ2-2; 13 bases agree with TRBD2. The CDR3 sequence is 17 residues long. Germline V CDR1 and CDR2: LNHDA, SQIVND (reference sequence). V was pared by 6 bases and J by 7 bases, with 11 bases of the junction left unmatched. The CDR3 bases that were read are TGTGCCAGTAGCAATGTACTAGCGGGGGGGCTCGGCGGGGAG. Its protein product is CASSNVLAGGLGGE. In full, the CDR3 reads CASSNVLAGGLGGELFF.

With respect to this clone: The read is 3 residues too short to cover the CDR3 end, so that end is filled in from the germline J gene. This chain connects TRBV5-1 to TRBJ2-3, with a tentative D call TRBD2 (6 bases). Germline CDR1 is SGHRS and CDR2 is YFSETQ. The CDR3 runs 18 residues. Deletions cut 0 bases from V and 2 bases from J, with 19 bases between. The CDR3 is CASSLGGRGRGPTDTQYF. Partial CDR3 DNA: TGCGCCAGCAGCTTGGGGGGAAGAGGGCGGGGCCCCACAGATACG.

About this clone itself: Read data end 3 residues before the CDR3 end; the end is taken from the germline J gene. This chain links TRBV29-1 with TRBJ2-5; perhaps TRBD1 as D (6 bases). The CDR3 has 13 amino acids. Germline V lookup: CDR1 SQVTM, CDR2 ANQGSEA. V was trimmed by 6 bases and J by 5 bases, leaving 16 bases between them. The CDR3 region is CSVSRQVGETQYF. Partial CDR3 DNA: TGCAGCGTATCAAGACAGGTCGGGGAGACC.

The part of the CDR3 DNA that was read is TGTGCCAGCAGCCACCGGACAGGGAACCCTTCACCC. This sequence encodes CASSHRTGNPSP. The complete CDR3 protein is CASSHRTGNPSPLHF. The rearrangement links TRBV14 to TRBJ1-6; 8 nucleotides line up with TRBD1. The read comes to an end 3 residues before the CDR3 does, leaving the germline J gene to fill in the end. V was pared by 3 bases and J by 9 bases, with 7 bases of the junction left unmatched. From germline, CDR1 is SGHDN and CDR2 FVKESK. The CDR3 totals 15 residues. Supplemented by reference TRBV14 and TRBJ1-6, the full variable domain reads EAGVTQFPSHSVIEKGQTVTLRCDPISGHDNLYWYRRVMGKEIKFLLHFVKESKQDESGMPNNRFLAERTGGTYSTLKVQPAELEDSGVYFCASSHRTGNPSPLHFGNGTRLTVT.

CDR3 residues: CASSPPMRVHEQYF. CDR3 bases read: TGTGCCAGCTCACCACCGATGAGGGTCCACGAG. The chain is built from TRBV18 and TRBJ2-7; possibly TRBD2 for D (5 bases). The CDR3 end lies 3 residues beyond the end of the read and is filled in from the germline J gene. The CDR3 runs to 14 residues. Germline CDR1 KGHSH, CDR2 LQKENI. V lost 0 bases, J lost 5 bases, and 11 bases lay in between.

Regarding this clone: The CDR3 end is not reached by the read, which stops 3 residues before it; the germline J gene fills it in. The chain uses TRBV7-9 and TRBJ2-7; 9 bases agree with TRBD1. The germline gives CDR1 SEHNR, CDR2 FQNEAQ (reference sequence). Germline trimming cut 0 bases from V and 3 bases from J; bases unmatched to any gene: 3. The CDR3 is made up of 15 amino acids. Incomplete CDR3 DNA: TGTGCCAGCAGCTTAGCTGGGACAGGGAACTACGAG. Its protein product is CASSLAGTGNYE. In full, the CDR3 is CASSLAGTGNYEQYF.

A note on this clone: Coverage ceases 3 residues before the CDR3 finishes, and the germline J gene fills in the end. The chain employs TRBV5-1 and TRBJ2-1; D is perhaps TRBD2 (5 bases). Trimming took 4 bases from V and 5 from J, leaving 10 bases between them. Germline V gene data show CDR1 as SGHRS and CDR2 as YFSETQ. The CDR3 is 13 residues long. The CDR3 DNA, read in part, is TGCGCCAGCAGCGACCGCGGGCACAATGAG. Its translation is CASSDRGHNE. The CDR3, in full, reads CASSDRGHNEQFF. The complete variable domain, with remaining parts taken from reference TRBV5-1 and TRBJ2-1, reads KAGVTQTPRYLIKTRGQQVTLSCSPISGHRSVSWYQQTPGQGLQFLFEYFSETQRNKGNFPGRFSGRQFSNSRSEMNVSTLELGDSALYLCASSDRGHNEQFFGPGTRLTVL.

As for this clone: The read ends 3 residues early relative to the CDR3; the germline J gene fills the gap. This chain links TRBV5-4 with TRBJ2-3, with D perhaps TRBD2 (5 bases). The germline V and J ends were trimmed by 4 bases and 0 bases, with 12 bases remaining between them. The CDR3 covers 15 residues. Germline V gene lookup returns CDR1 SGHNT and CDR2 YYREEE (reference sequence). CDR3 bases read: TGTGCCAGCAGCACAGACTATTCGAGCACAGATACG. Residues: CASSTDYSSTDT. The whole CDR3 protein is CASSTDYSSTDTQYF.

As regards this clone: The read terminates 3 residues ahead of where the CDR3 ends, so the germline J gene completes it. V is TRBV30 and J is TRBJ1-3; D is unclear. Germline V gene data show CDR1 as GTSNPN and CDR2 as SVGIG (reference sequence). The germline V and J ends were trimmed by 8 bases and 0 bases, with 14 bases remaining between them. CDR3 length: 14 residues. The CDR3 bases that were read are TGTGCCCGGAAGTTAGCAAGCTCTGGAAACACC. It yields the protein CARKLASSGNT. The whole CDR3 protein is CARKLASSGNTIYF.

Considering frequency, this clone is medium-sized. The read ends 3 residues shy of where the CDR3 ends; the end is completed using the germline J gene. This chain connects TRBV30 to TRBJ2-6, with a tentative D call TRBD2 (6 bases). This CDR3 region has 12 residues. Trimming shortened V by 2 bases and J by 12 bases, and 11 bases separated the two germline ends. The germline CDR1 and CDR2 sequences are GTSNPN and SVGIG (reference sequence). The sequenced part of the CDR3 DNA is TGTGCCTGGAGTCGGGACTTAGTCGTC. It encodes CAWSRDLVV. The whole CDR3 sequence reads CAWSRDLVVLTF. The complete variable domain, with remaining parts taken from reference TRBV30 and TRBJ2-6, reads SQTIHQWPATLVQPVGSPLSLECTVEGTSNPNLYWYRQAAGRGLQLLFYSVGIGQISSEVPQNLSASRPQDRQFILSSKKLLLSDSGFYLCAWSRDLVVLTFGAGSRLTVL.

Comment on this clone: The read halts 3 residues ahead of the CDR3 end, with the missing end drawn from the germline J gene. The chain combines TRBV2 with TRBJ1-5; tentatively, D is TRBD1 (5 bases). Looked up from germline, CDR1 is SNHLY and CDR2 is FYNNEI. This CDR3 is built from 15 residues. V lost 8 bases to trimming and J lost 3 bases, with 17 bases between them. The CDR3 DNA, read in part, is TGTGCCAGCGCGGACACCTTATCGATCAATCAGCCC. Its translation: CASADTLSINQP. The CDR3, in full, reads CASADTLSINQPQHF.

This CDR3 is CASSLQANTEAFF. The CDR3 DNA, read in part, is TGCGCCAGCAGCCTTCAGGCAAACACTGAA. The chain is built from TRBV4-1 and TRBJ1-1, with D hard to call. The read finishes 3 residues shy of the CDR3 end, and the germline J gene is used to complete it. V lost 4 bases and J 2 bases, leaving 8 bases between the germline ends. The CDR3 extends over 13 amino acids. Germline V gene sequence: CDR1 MGHRA, CDR2 YSYEKL.

A remark on this clone: From the germline J gene comes the end of the CDR3, since the read stops 3 residues before it. V is TRBV12-3 or TRBV12-4 and J is TRBJ2-4; 7 bases fit TRBD2. The length of the CDR3 is 16 residues. V lost 3 bases and J lost 5; bases outside the gene matches: 10. CDR3 residues: CASSFAAGGYQNIQYF. CDR3 DNA, as far as it was read: TGTGCCAGCAGTTTTGCCGCCGGGGGGTACCAAAACATT.

Of note for this clone: The CDR3 end is not reached by the read, which stops 3 residues before it; the germline J gene fills it in. The chain uses TRBV20-1 and TRBJ2-2, with TRBD1 matching 9 bases. With V trimmed by 5 bases and J by 3 bases, 4 bases remained unmatched. CDR3 length equals 14 residues. Germline assignment: CDR1 DFQATT and CDR2 SNEGSKA (reference sequence). CDR3 DNA (partial): TGCAGTGCTCCGGACAGGGGTCACACCGGGGAG. It translates to CSAPDRGHTGE. The full CDR3 sequence reads CSAPDRGHTGELFF.

Comments on this clone: The CDR3 goes on 3 residues after the read ends, and that part is filled in from the germline J gene. This rearrangement joins TRBV29-1 to TRBJ2-3; D unresolved. Trimming shortened V by 4 bases and J by 2 bases, and 13 bases separated the two germline ends. The germline V gene has CDR1 SQVTM and CDR2 ANQGSEA. The CDR3 has 14 residues. This CDR3 is CSVVVPGPTDTQYF. Partial CDR3 DNA: TGCAGCGTTGTTGTCCCGGGTCCCACAGATACG.

To note about this clone: The CDR3 extends 3 residues past the end of the read, so its final part is completed from the germline J gene. The V call is TRBV2, the J call TRBJ1-6, with TRBD1 matching 7 bases. V was clipped by 5 bases and J by 7 bases; unmatched bases: 5. The CDR3 has 14 amino acids. The germline CDR1 and CDR2 sequences are SNHLY and FYNNEI. Partial CDR3 DNA: TGTGCCAGCAGTCGAAGACAGGGAAATTCACCC. Its protein product is CASSRRQGNSP. The whole CDR3 region reads CASSRRQGNSPLHF.

Note on this clone: The CDR3 extends 3 residues past the end of the read, so its final part is completed from the germline J gene. V is TRBV18 and J is TRBJ2-2, with D maybe TRBD2 (5 bases). The V gene's germline CDR1 is KGHSH and CDR2 LQKENI. Trimming pared 4 bases from V and 2 bases from J, leaving 8 bases between. There are 14 residues in the CDR3. The part of the CDR3 DNA that was read is TGTGCCAGCTCACGAGGGTCAAACACCGGGGAG. Protein: CASSRGSNTGE. The complete CDR3 reads CASSRGSNTGELFF.

Notes on this clone: From the germline J gene comes the end of the CDR3, since the read stops 3 residues before it. The chain is built from TRBV20-1 and TRBJ2-1; TRBD2 matches at 8 bases. The CDR3 extends over 16 amino acids. The germline gives CDR1 DFQATT, CDR2 SNEGSKA (reference sequence). The V gene end was trimmed by 0 bases and the J gene end by 3 bases; junction bases not matched to a gene: 7. The CDR3 bases that were read are TGCAGTGCTAGAGATCCCAACGCGGGGGGCTACAATGAG. This encodes CSARDPNAGGYNE. From start to end, the CDR3 is CSARDPNAGGYNEQFF.

A note on this clone: Read sequence stops 3 residues before the CDR3 end, and the germline J gene provides the missing end. The rearrangement joins TRBV20-1 to TRBJ2-1; the D call may be TRBD1 or TRBD2 (6 bases each). Germline assignment: CDR1 DFQATT and CDR2 SNEGSKA (reference sequence). The CDR3 consists of 14 residues. V was cut by 3 bases and J by 4 bases, with 13 bases left in between. CDR3 sequence: CSASEGEAYNEQFF. CDR3 DNA (partial): TGCAGTGCTAGCGAGGGGGAGGCATACAATGAG.

In regard to this clone: The missing CDR3 end, 3 residues past where the read stops, is filled in from the germline J gene. The chain is built from TRBV18 and TRBJ2-7, with D unresolved. Trimming shortened V by 3 bases and J by 2 bases, and 8 bases separated the two germline ends. Germline V gene sequence: CDR1 KGHSH, CDR2 LQKENI. CDR3 length: 13 amino acids. CDR3 loop: CASSPPGTYEQYF. CDR3 bases read: TGTGCCAGCTCACCCCCCGGTACCTACGAG.

Regarding this clone: Read data end 3 residues before the CDR3 end; the end is taken from the germline J gene. The genes are TRBV5-4 and TRBJ2-7; D may be TRBD2 (6 bases). Trimming pared 0 bases from V and 2 bases from J, leaving 12 bases between. There are 15 residues in the CDR3. Germline loops: CDR1 SGHNT, CDR2 YYREEE (reference sequence). The sequenced CDR3 bases are TGTGCCAGCAGCTTGGGACTAGACAGTACCTACGAG. This gives the protein CASSLGLDSTYE. The entire CDR3 is CASSLGLDSTYEQYF.

This clone is called medium-sized based on its frequency. The read is 3 residues too short to cover the CDR3 end, so that end is filled in from the germline J gene. This chain links TRBV23-1 with TRBJ2-5; TRBD2 agrees at 8 bases. TRBV23-1 is assigned to the ORF class and has an uncertain function. This CDR3 is built from 15 residues. Unmatched junction bases numbered 7, after V lost 4 bases and J lost 3 bases. The CDR3 is CASSPKRGTKETQYF. CDR3 DNA, as far as it was read: TGCGCCAGCAGTCCTAAGCGGGGGACTAAAGAGACC.